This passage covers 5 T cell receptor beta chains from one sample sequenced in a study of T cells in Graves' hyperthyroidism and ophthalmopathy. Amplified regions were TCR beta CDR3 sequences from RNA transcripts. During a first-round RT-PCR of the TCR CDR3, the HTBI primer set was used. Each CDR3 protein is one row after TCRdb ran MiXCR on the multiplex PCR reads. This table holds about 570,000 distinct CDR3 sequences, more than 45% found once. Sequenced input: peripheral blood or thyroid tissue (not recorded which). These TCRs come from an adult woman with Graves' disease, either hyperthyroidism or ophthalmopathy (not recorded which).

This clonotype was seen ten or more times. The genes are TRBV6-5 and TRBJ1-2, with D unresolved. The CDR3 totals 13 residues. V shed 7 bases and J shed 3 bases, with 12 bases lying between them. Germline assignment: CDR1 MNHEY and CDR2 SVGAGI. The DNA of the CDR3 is TGTGCCAGCAACCCCGGCCGCGACTATGGCTACACCTTC. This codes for CASNPGRDYGYTF.

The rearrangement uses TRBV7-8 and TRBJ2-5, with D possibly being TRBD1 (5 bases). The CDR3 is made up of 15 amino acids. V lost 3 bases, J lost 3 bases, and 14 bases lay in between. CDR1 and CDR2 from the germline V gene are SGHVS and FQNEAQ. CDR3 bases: TGTGCCAGCAGCTTGCAGGTAATAGGGGAAGAGACCCAGTACTTC. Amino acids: CASSLQVIGEETQYF.

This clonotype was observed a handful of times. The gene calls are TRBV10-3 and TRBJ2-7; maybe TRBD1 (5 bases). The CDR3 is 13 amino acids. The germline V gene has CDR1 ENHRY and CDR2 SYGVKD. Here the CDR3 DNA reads TGTGCATCCCGCAGGGTAGATTTGTACGAGCAGTACTTC. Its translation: CASRRVDLYEQYF.

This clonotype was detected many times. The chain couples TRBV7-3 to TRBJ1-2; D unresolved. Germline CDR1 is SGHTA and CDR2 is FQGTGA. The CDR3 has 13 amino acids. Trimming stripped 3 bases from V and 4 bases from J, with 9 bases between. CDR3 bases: TGTGCCAGCAGCTTCAAATACGGCTATGGCTACACCTTC. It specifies CASSFKYGYGYTF.

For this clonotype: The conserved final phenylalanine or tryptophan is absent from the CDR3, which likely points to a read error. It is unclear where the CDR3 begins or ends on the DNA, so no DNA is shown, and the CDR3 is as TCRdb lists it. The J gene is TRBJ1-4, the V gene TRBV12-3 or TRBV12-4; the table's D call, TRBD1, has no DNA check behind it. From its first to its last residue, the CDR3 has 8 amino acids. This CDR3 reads CASSNWTG.